A selection of T cell receptor beta chains follows, all from one sample in a study of blood T cell repertoires in COVID-19. Method: immunoSEQ multiplex PCR; TCRdb's copy keeps in-frame clones and lacks some. This table has 140,000 to 150,000 clones, 78% appearing once. Sequencing was done on a sample of peripheral blood. All receptors derive from a woman in her sixties with acute or convalescent COVID-19. The CDR3 runs from the conserved cysteine through the conserved F or W. Each record gives: V gene, clone size, J gene, D gene, CDR3 DNA, CDR3 protein. D genes are given only for firm matches. Some rows have no size entry. The others give once, few or many, or a class for an expanded clone.

TRBV24-1	-	TRBJ2-7	-	TGTGCCACCAGTGACCGACGGGTCGCCTACGAGCAGTACTTC	CATSDRRVAYEQYF
TRBV19	-	TRBJ2-7	-	TGTGCCAGTAGTATCGGTCGGGTAGCGCTGGACGAGCAGTACTTC	CASSIGRVALDEQYF
TRBV5-1	once	TRBJ2-1	TRBD2	TGCGCCAGCAGCTTAAGCGGGAGTAACAATGAGCAGTTCTTC	CASSLSGSNNEQFF
TRBV28	-	TRBJ2-3	TRBD2	TGTGCCAGCAGTTTAATCCGACTAGCCCGGGTTGCGTCCACAGATACGCAGTATTTT	CASSLIRLARVASTDTQYF
TRBV4-1	-	TRBJ2-2	TRBD2	TGCGCCAGCAGCCAGGAGCGGGACCCGAACACCGGGGAGCTGTTTTTT	CASSQERDPNTGELFF
TRBV18	-	TRBJ2-1	-	TGTGCCAGCTCACCCCGAGCTGATGAGCAGTTCTTC	CASSPRADEQFF
TRBV7-3	-	TRBJ2-1	-	TGTGCCAGCAGCTTAATTGGCGGGATCGCCCATGAGCAGTTCTTC	CASSLIGGIAHEQFF
TRBV5-1	-	TRBJ2-1	TRBD2	TGCGCCATACTAACTAGAGCTAGCGGAAAGGGAAGGGATGAGCAGTTCTTC	CAILTRASGKGRDEQFF
TRBV28	few	TRBJ2-7	TRBD2	TGTGCCAGCAGACAACTCCCGGGACTAGCGGGAGTAGCGAGCTCCTACGAGCAGTACTTC	CASRQLPGLAGVASSYEQYF
TRBV18	-	TRBJ1-2	TRBD1	TGTGCCAGCTCACCACAGAGACAGGGGGCGGGAAACTATGGCTACACCTTC	CASSPQRQGAGNYGYTF
TRBV7-3	few	TRBJ2-2	-	TGTGCCAGCAGCTTAACGCAACTCACCGGGGAGCTGTTTTTT	CASSLTQLTGELFF
TRBV28	-	TRBJ1-1	-	TGTGCCAGCAGTTCCGGGAGGCTCTGGAACACTGAAGCTTTCTTT	CASSSGRLWNTEAFF
TRBV7-9	once	TRBJ1-2	-	TGTGCCAGCAGCCTACTCGTTCGGGGGGACGGCTACACCTTC	CASSLLVRGDGYTF
TRBV15	-	TRBJ2-3	-	TGTGCCACCAGCAGGCGGGACCCTCTGGCAGATACGCAGTATTTT	CATSRRDPLADTQYF
TRBV5-1	-	TRBJ2-3	-	TGCGCCAGCAGCTTGGAGACTAGTGCGGATACGCAGTATTTT	CASSLETSADTQYF
TRBV28	-	TRBJ1-4	TRBD1	TGTGCCAGCAGCTTTACCGGGACAGGGACAGAAAAACTGTTTTTT	CASSFTGTGTEKLFF
TRBV9	-	TRBJ2-2	TRBD2	TGTGCCAGCAGCGACACTAGCGGCGCCACCGGGGAGCTGTTTTTT	CASSDTSGATGELFF
TRBV14	few	TRBJ2-7	TRBD2	TGTGCCAGCAGCCAAGGAGATTTTGGCGGGAGAAAGTACGAGCAGTACTTC	CASSQGDFGGRKYEQYF
TRBV27	-	TRBJ2-7	TRBD2	TGTGCCAGCAGTTCTGGCGGGAGGGGGTACGAGCAGTACTTC	CASSSGGRGYEQYF
TRBV3-1/TRBV3-2	-	TRBJ2-1	TRBD1	TGTGCCAGCAGCCAATACCTGACAGGGGCTATCAATGAGCAGTTCTTC	CASSQYLTGAINEQFF
TRBV10-3	once	TRBJ1-5	TRBD1	TGTGCCATCGGACAGGTCGGTATGAGCAATCAGCCCCAGCATTTT	CAIGQVGMSNQPQHF
TRBV13	-	TRBJ2-1	-	TGTGCCAGCAGCTTAGCGGGGAGGAGGAGCGGGCGGAGCTCCTACAATGAGCAGTTCTTC	CASSLAGRRSGRSSYNEQFF
TRBV19	-	TRBJ1-1	-	TGTGCCAGTACCTTCAACTTCGACACTCTCGGGAGAGCTTTCTTT	CASTFNFDTLGRAFF
TRBV28	-	TRBJ2-7	TRBD2	TGTGCCAGCAGGGGACTAGCGGCGAATAACATCTACTACGAGCAGTACTTC	CASRGLAANNIYYEQYF
TRBV12-3/TRBV12-4	few	TRBJ2-7	TRBD1	TGTGCCAGCAGTTTAACTACAGGGGACGAGCAGTACTTC	CASSLTTGDEQYF
TRBV27	-	TRBJ2-7	-	TGTGCCAGCAGTTTACGGGGAAGCCCCTACGAGCAGTACTTC	CASSLRGSPYEQYF
TRBV5-1	-	TRBJ2-7	-	TGCGCCAGCAGCTTGGGGGCACGGGTGCGGGGCGAGCAGTACTTC	CASSLGARVRGEQYF